These T cell receptor beta chains were read from a single sample in a study of cytomegalovirus exposure and HLA in healthy donors. TCRdb keeps only in-frame clones here, not all; method: immunoSEQ multiplex PCR. The table includes tens of thousands of clones, approximately 70% detected once. The specimen was PBMCs. These receptors originate from a man over 45 in good health and CMV-seronegative. The CDR3 runs from the conserved cysteine through the conserved F or W. The order of the fields is V gene, clone size, J gene, D gene, CDR3 protein, CDR3 DNA. The D gene is left open where the match is weak. Only some rows state a clone size, as once, few, many or a class for expanded clones.

V: TRBV28; size: .; J: TRBJ2-7; D: TRBD1; CDR3: CASIRGQGSEQYF; DNA: TGTGCCAGCATCCGTGGACAGGGCAGCGAGCAGTACTTC
V: TRBV18; size: .; J: TRBJ2-7; D: TRBD2; CDR3: CASSPSGTLEQYF; DNA: TGTGCCAGCTCACCAAGCGGGACCCTGGAGCAGTACTTC
V: TRBV5-1; size: .; J: TRBJ1-2; D: .; CDR3: CASSSGDLGRYTF; DNA: TGCGCCAGCAGCTCGGGTGATCTCGGGAGGTACACCTTC
V: TRBV27; size: .; J: TRBJ1-5; D: .; CDR3: CASSPTVASPQHF; DNA: TGTGCCAGCAGTCCGACAGTGGCATCGCCCCAGCATTTT
V: TRBV5-1; size: few; J: TRBJ2-3; D: .; CDR3: CASRGTQGTQYF; DNA: TGCGCCAGCAGGGGTACGCAGGGTACGCAGTATTTT
V: TRBV30; size: few; J: TRBJ2-5; D: TRBD1; CDR3: CAWSFTGGQETQYF; DNA: TGTGCCTGGAGTTTCACAGGGGGCCAAGAGACCCAGTACTTC
V: TRBV28; size: .; J: TRBJ2-2; D: .; CDR3: CASYQGTYIGELFF; DNA: TGTGCCAGCTACCAGGGGACCTACATCGGGGAGCTGTTTTTT
V: TRBV2; size: once; J: TRBJ1-2; D: .; CDR3: CASSVRVRGYTF; DNA: TGTGCCAGCAGTGTCAGGGTCCGTGGCTACACCTTC
V: TRBV5-1; size: .; J: TRBJ2-3; D: .; CDR3: CASSGQGRFDTQYF; DNA: TGCGCCAGCAGCGGTCAGGGTCGGTTCGATACGCAGTATTTT
V: TRBV12-5; size: .; J: TRBJ1-1; D: .; CDR3: CASGLRDGVEAFF; DNA: TGTGCTAGTGGTTTGAGAGACGGAGTTGAAGCTTTCTTT
V: TRBV5-1; size: .; J: TRBJ2-1; D: TRBD2; CDR3: CASSGLAGGLNEQFF; DNA: TGCGCCAGCAGCGGACTAGCGGGGGGGCTCAATGAGCAGTTCTTC
V: TRBV7-7; size: .; J: TRBJ2-2; D: .; CDR3: CASSPRLTGELFF; DNA: TGTGCTAGCAGCCCCAGGCTGACCGGGGAGCTGTTTTTT
V: TRBV25-1; size: once; J: TRBJ1-2; D: .; CDR3: CASSEFEGRGGIGYTF; DNA: TGTGCCAGCAGTGAATTCGAAGGCAGGGGAGGGATTGGCTACACCTTC
V: TRBV18; size: .; J: TRBJ1-1; D: TRBD1; CDR3: CASSPEIGTVYTEAFF; DNA: TGTGCCAGCTCACCGGAGATAGGGACAGTTTACACTGAAGCTTTCTTT
V: TRBV25-1; size: .; J: TRBJ1-2; D: TRBD1; CDR3: CASSERDRGGYTF; DNA: TGTGCCAGCAGTGAGAGGGACAGGGGAGGCTACACCTTC
V: TRBV9; size: few; J: TRBJ1-2; D: .; CDR3: CASSGHLGGYGYTF; DNA: TGTGCCAGCAGTGGACACCTAGGGGGCTATGGCTACACCTTC
V: TRBV6-5; size: .; J: TRBJ2-4; D: TRBD1; CDR3: CASSYIRGAKNIQYF; DNA: TGTGCCAGCAGTTACATCAGGGGGGCCAAAAACATTCAGTACTTC
V: TRBV5-1; size: .; J: TRBJ1-6; D: TRBD1; CDR3: CASSPRPGQGEHF; DNA: TGCGCCAGCAGCCCGCGGCCGGGACAGGGGGAACACTTT
V: TRBV28; size: .; J: TRBJ1-2; D: TRBD1; CDR3: CASRDRGRDGYTF; DNA: TGTGCCAGCAGAGACAGGGGTCGCGATGGCTACACCTTC
V: TRBV6-1; size: .; J: TRBJ1-3; D: .; CDR3: CASSVGLGGTGNTIYF; DNA: TGTGCCAGCAGTGTCGGACTAGGGGGGACTGGAAACACCATATATTTT
V: TRBV5-4; size: once; J: TRBJ2-7; D: TRBD1; CDR3: CASSLLRGQGDYEQYF; DNA: TGTGCCAGCAGCTTGTTACGTGGACAGGGGGACTACGAGCAGTACTTC
V: TRBV7-2; size: few; J: TRBJ2-1; D: .; CDR3: CASSFLDSYNEQFF; DNA: TGTGCCAGCAGCTTCCTGGACTCATACAATGAGCAGTTCTTC
V: TRBV9; size: few; J: TRBJ2-2; D: .; CDR3: CASSYGGGANTGELFF; DNA: TGTGCCAGCAGCTACGGAGGGGGGGCGAACACCGGGGAGCTGTTTTTT
V: TRBV18; size: .; J: TRBJ1-1; D: .; CDR3: CASSPLRYTEAFF; DNA: TGTGCCAGCTCACCACTGCGGTACACTGAAGCTTTCTTT
V: TRBV7-2; size: few; J: TRBJ1-2; D: TRBD1; CDR3: CASSGRDRGLSNYGYTF; DNA: TGTGCCAGCAGCGGGCGGGACAGGGGGCTCTCGAACTATGGCTACACCTTC
V: TRBV4-2; size: .; J: TRBJ2-1; D: TRBD2; CDR3: CASSLGTSGGLTYNEQFF; DNA: TGTGCCAGCAGCCTAGGGACTAGCGGGGGATTAACCTACAATGAGCAGTTCTTC
V: TRBV4-3; size: .; J: TRBJ1-2; D: .; CDR3: CASSQEWGVFYGYTF; DNA: TGCGCCAGCAGCCAAGAGTGGGGGGTGTTCTATGGCTACACCTTC
V: TRBV4-3; size: .; J: TRBJ1-5; D: .; CDR3: CASSQDAAGDQPQHF; DNA: TGCGCCAGCAGCCAAGACGCGGCGGGGGATCAGCCCCAGCATTTT
V: TRBV6-4; size: .; J: TRBJ1-1; D: TRBD1; CDR3: CASSDSKDRAEAFF; DNA: TGTGCCAGCAGTGACTCCAAGGACAGGGCTGAAGCTTTCTTT
V: TRBV27; size: .; J: TRBJ2-5; D: TRBD1; CDR3: CASSFIEPGQHQETQYF; DNA: TGTGCCAGCAGTTTTATAGAACCGGGACAGCACCAAGAGACCCAGTACTTC
V: TRBV19; size: .; J: TRBJ1-3; D: TRBD1; CDR3: CASSAQTGRTGNTIYF; DNA: TGTGCCAGTAGTGCCCAGACAGGGAGGACTGGAAACACCATATATTTT
V: TRBV7-9; size: .; J: TRBJ2-5; D: .; CDR3: CASSLNGARETQYF; DNA: TGTGCCAGCAGCTTAAATGGGGCTCGGGAGACCCAGTACTTC
V: TRBV6-5; size: .; J: TRBJ2-5; D: .; CDR3: CASSYNGRVETQYF; DNA: TGTGCCAGCAGTTACAACGGCAGGGTGGAGACCCAGTACTTC